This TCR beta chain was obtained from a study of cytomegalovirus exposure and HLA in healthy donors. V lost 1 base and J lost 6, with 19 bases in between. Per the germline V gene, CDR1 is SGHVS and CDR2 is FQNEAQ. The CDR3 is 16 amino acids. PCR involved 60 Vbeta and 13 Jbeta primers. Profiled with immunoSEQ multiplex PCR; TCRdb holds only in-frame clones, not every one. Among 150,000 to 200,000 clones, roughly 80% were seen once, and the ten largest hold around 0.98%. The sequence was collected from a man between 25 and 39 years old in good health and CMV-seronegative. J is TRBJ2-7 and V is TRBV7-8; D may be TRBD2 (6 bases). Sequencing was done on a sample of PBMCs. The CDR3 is CASSLEFSGLTSEQYF. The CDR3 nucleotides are TGTGCCAGCAGCTTAGAGTTTAGCGGACTAACGAGCGAGCAGTACTTC.